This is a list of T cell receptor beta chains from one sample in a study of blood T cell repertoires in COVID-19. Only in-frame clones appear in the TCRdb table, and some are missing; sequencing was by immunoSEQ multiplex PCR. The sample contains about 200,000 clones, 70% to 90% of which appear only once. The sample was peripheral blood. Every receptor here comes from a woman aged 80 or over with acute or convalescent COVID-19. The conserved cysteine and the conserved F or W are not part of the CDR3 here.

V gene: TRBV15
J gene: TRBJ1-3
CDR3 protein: ATSSSGDTIY

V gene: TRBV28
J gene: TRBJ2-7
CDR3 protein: ASCASLGTGSYEQY

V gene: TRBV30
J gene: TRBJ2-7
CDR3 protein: AWERAASYEQY

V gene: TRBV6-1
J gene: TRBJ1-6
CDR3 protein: ASSDTGAVNNSPLH

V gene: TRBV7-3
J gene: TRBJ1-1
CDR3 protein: ASSLGTLAYTEAF

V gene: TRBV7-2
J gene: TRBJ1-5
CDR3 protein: ASSQQGAREQPQH

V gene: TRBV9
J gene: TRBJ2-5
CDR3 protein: ASSVDAGGPGETQY

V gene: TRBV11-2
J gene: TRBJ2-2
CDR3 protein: ASSVGLNTGELF

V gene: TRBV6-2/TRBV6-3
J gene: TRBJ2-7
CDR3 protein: ASSYLTRVYEQY

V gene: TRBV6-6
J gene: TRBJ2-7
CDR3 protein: ASSYPGREQHEQY

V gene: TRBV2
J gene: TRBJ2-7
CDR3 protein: ASSEGTGAYEQY

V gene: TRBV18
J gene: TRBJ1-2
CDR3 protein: ASSPAGALNYGYT

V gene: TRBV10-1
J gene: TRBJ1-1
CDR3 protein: ASSVSVGGEAF

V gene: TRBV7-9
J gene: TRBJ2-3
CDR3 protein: ASSFTSGRARTDTQY

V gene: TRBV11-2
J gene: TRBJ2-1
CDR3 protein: ASSLDRVFHEQF

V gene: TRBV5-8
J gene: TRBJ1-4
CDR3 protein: ASSLRGSEKLF

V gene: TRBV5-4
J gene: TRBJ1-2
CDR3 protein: ASSSLLAGYGYT

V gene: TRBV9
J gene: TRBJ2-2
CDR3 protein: ASSVASETGELF

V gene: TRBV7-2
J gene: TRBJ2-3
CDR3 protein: ASSQSSGVAQY

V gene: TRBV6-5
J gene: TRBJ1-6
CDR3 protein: ASSYSDRGASPLH

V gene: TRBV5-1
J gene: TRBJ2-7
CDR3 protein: ASSLGRQGPYEQY

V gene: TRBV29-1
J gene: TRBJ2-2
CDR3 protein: SVVRQGSLRTGELF

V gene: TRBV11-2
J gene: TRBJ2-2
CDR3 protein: ASRPVRGGELF

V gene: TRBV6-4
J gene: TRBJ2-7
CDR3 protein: ASREQFYEQY

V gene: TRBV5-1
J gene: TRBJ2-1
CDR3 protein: ASGEPSGSVI

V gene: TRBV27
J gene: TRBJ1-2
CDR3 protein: ASRRQGARHYGYT

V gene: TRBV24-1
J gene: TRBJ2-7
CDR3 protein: ATSDTPGHKGSHPYEQY

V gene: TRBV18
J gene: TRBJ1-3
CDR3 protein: ASSPLQATSGNTIY

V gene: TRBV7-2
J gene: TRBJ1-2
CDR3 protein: ASSLAWTRVLI